This TCR beta chain was profiled in a study of CD8+ T cells in alopecia areata. Study-level background: Percentage of affected scalp area was the basis on which treated patients' severity was scored. Study results and caveats: Between patients, shared TCR sequences were less clear than in mice. This was possibly due in part to HLA diversity in the patient population. The study also sequences resident alphabeta T cells of normal skin in scalp samples.

Indicated treatment: oral pan-JAK inhibitor, 5-10 mg twice daily. Cell sorting was applied to PBMCs, and CD4+ and CD8+ T cells were collected. CDR3 size: 14 residues. Germline V CDR1 and CDR2: LGHNA, YNFKEQ. The ends were cut back, 1 base at V and 7 bases at J, with 12 bases in the middle. A note on this clone: Its cognate antigen is unknown.

Extracted from the samples, RNA was reverse transcribed into cDNA to serve as the sequencing template. The data were produced by immunoSEQ multiplex PCR, yet TCRdb's version contains in-frame clones alone and is incomplete. The top ten clones hold approximately 13% of a sample with around 140,000 clones, about 86% of them seen once. V usage is TRBV4-2 and J usage is TRBJ2-3, with D possibly being TRBD2 (5 bases). This TCR was sampled from a human donor with alopecia areata. The starting material was CD8+ T cells sorted from blood, obtained at week 4, from a patient treated with tofacitinib. CDR3 nucleotide sequence: TGTGCCAGCAGCCAAGGAGCCCCGGGAAATACGCAGTATTTT. Translated: CASSQGAPGNTQYF.